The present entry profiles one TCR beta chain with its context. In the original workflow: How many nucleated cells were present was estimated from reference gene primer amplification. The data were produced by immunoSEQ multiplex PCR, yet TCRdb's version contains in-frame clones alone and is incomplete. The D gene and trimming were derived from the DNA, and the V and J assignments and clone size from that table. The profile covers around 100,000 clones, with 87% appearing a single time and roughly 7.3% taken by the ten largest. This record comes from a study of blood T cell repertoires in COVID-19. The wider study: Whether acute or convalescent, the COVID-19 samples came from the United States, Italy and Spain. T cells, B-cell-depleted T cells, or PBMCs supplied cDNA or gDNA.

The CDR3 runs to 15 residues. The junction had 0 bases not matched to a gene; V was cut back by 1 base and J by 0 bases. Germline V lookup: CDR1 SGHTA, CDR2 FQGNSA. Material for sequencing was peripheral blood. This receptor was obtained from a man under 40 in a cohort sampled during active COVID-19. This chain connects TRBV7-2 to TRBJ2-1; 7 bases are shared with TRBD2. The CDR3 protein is CASSLGGGSYNEQFF. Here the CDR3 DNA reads TGTGCCAGCAGCTTAGGGGGGGGCTCCTACAATGAGCAGTTCTTC.